This T cell receptor beta chain was obtained from a study of cytomegalovirus exposure and HLA in healthy donors. Study-wide findings and caveats: Through in vitro validation, a few CMV-associated chains were shown to be specific for CMV antigens. A few V segments could not be told apart, such as TRBV6-2 and TRBV6-3, and were left out.

This CDR3 is 13 amino acids long. The V and J ends lost 5 bases and 10 bases, in that order; junction bases with no gene match: 5. The germline gives CDR1 MNHEY, CDR2 SMNVEV (reference sequence). This clone was detected only once. What it recognizes is unknown. The study ran its PCR with 60 Vbeta and 13 Jbeta primers. The method was immunoSEQ multiplex PCR; TCRdb's version includes in-frame clones alone and lacks a portion of them. The data contain approximately 170,000 clones, around 81% of them seen just once; the ten biggest clones take up about 1.4%. Specimen: PBMCs. This receptor was obtained from a middle-aged man in good health and CMV-seronegative. The chain is built from TRBV27 and TRBJ1-6, with TRBD1 matching over 7 bases. The CDR3 loop is CASSMDRQSPLHF. DNA for the CDR3: TGTGCCAGCAGTATGGACAGGCAGTCACCCCTCCACTTT.